The 12 T cell receptor beta chains reported below all come from one sample, sequenced in a study of cytomegalovirus exposure and HLA in healthy donors. PCR involved 60 Vbeta and 13 Jbeta primers. Sequencing was performed with immunoSEQ multiplex PCR; in TCRdb, only in-frame clones are kept and a portion is missing. Of some 200,000 clones listed, 85% to 90% are singletons. The source material was PBMCs. These receptors were obtained from a woman aged 18-29 years in good health and CMV-seronegative.

The chain couples TRBV25-1 to TRBJ1-5, with D tentatively TRBD1 (6 bases). CDR1 is MGHDK, CDR2 SYGVNS, per germline. This CDR3 is built from 17 residues. Deletions cut 2 bases from V and 2 bases from J, with 16 bases between. The CDR3 protein is CASSEDGQPQGNQPQHF. CDR3 bases: TGTGCCAGCAGTGAAGATGGACAGCCCCAGGGCAATCAGCCCCAGCATTTT.

The rearrangement joins TRBV4-2 to TRBJ1-1; 7 nucleotides align to TRBD1. The J segment lost 7 bases and the V segment lost 3 bases, leaving 8 bases of the junction unmatched. This CDR3 contains 14 residues. CDR1 and CDR2 (germline): LGHNA, YNFKEQ. CDR3 in amino acids: CASSQTDRTIEAFF. The CDR3 DNA is TGTGCCAGCAGCCAGACGGACAGGACGATTGAAGCTTTCTTT.

Written as DNA, the CDR3 is TGTGCCAGCAGCCATTCTAGCGGGAGGGCGGACAATGAGCAGTTCTTC. Encoded protein: CASSHSSGRADNEQFF. The gene calls are TRBV5-8 and TRBJ2-1; 12 bases are a match to TRBD2. This CDR3 contains 16 residues. V shed 4 bases, J shed 5 bases, and the junction held 7 bases outside the gene matches. CDR1 SGHTS and CDR2 YDEGEE come from the germline V gene.

The gene calls are TRBV15 and TRBJ1-1; 9 positions match TRBD1. CDR3 length: 14 residues. With V trimmed by 1 base and J by 7 bases, 4 bases remained unmatched. Looked up from germline, CDR1 is LNHNV and CDR2 is YYDKDF (reference sequence). As DNA, the CDR3 is TGTGCCACCAGCAGAGGGACAGGGGCGAGTGAAGCTTTCTTT. Translated: CATSRGTGASEAFF. The full variable domain, its missing parts supplied by reference TRBV15 and TRBJ1-1, is DAMVIQNPRYQVTQFGKPVTLSCSQTLNHNVMYWYQQKSSQAPKLLFHYYDKDFNNEADTPDNFQSRRPNTSFCFLDIRSPGLGDTAMYLCATSRGTGASEAFFGQGTRLTVV.

The chain is built from TRBV29-1 and TRBJ1-1; TRBD1 matches at 8 bases. With V trimmed by 7 bases and J by 0 bases, 4 bases remained unmatched. CDR1 is SQVTM, CDR2 ANQGSEA, per germline. CDR3 length: 13 amino acids. The CDR3 region has the DNA TGCAGCGCGACAGGGGCAATGAACACTGAAGCTTTCTTT. Protein product: CSATGAMNTEAFF. Drawing the rest from reference TRBV29-1 and TRBJ1-1, the complete variable domain is SAVISQKPSRDICQRGTSLTIQCQVDSQVTMMFWYRQQPGQSLTLIATANQGSEATYESGFVIDKFPISRPNLTFSTLTVSNMSPEDSSIYLCSATGAMNTEAFFGQGTRLTVV.

This chain joins TRBV18 and TRBJ2-3; 8 bases align to TRBD1. CDR3 length equals 17 residues. V gave up 5 bases and J gave up 0 bases; unmatched junction bases: 10. The germline CDR1 and CDR2 sequences are KGHSH and LQKENI. CDR3 in DNA: TGTGCCAGCTCAGCAAACCCAGGGGGCGGAAGCACAGATACGCAGTATTTT. Its protein is CASSANPGGGSTDTQYF.

J is TRBJ2-1 and V is TRBV21-1; TRBD1, as called in the table, went unchecked against the DNA. TRBV21-1 is given as a pseudogene. The CDR3 is 14 amino acids. The CDR3 DNA follows: TGTGCCAGCAGCCCCGGACAGGGAAACAATGAGCAGTTCTTC. This translates into CASSPGQGNNEQFF.

The chain carries TRBV6-6 and TRBJ2-1, with TRBD2 matching 7 bases. V shed 0 bases and J 6 bases; nucleotides not matched to a gene: 5. CDR1 and CDR2 (germline): MNHNY, SVGAGI (reference sequence). This CDR3 contains 15 residues. CDR3 sequence reads: CASSYSASGGNEQFF. As DNA, the CDR3 is TGTGCCAGCAGTTACTCGGCATCGGGGGGCAATGAGCAGTTCTTC.

The table lists this clone with a count of one. The chain carries TRBV6-6 and TRBJ2-1; no clear D gene. Trimming took 8 bases from V and 5 from J, leaving 4 bases between them. Germline CDR1 is MNHNY and CDR2 is SVGAGI (reference sequence). The CDR3 consists of 10 residues. The CDR3, as DNA: TGTGCCAGCCAGAACAATGAGCAGTTCTTC. Translated, it gives CASQNNEQFF.

CDR3 in amino acids: CASSPPIFRGTSSGANVLTF. For the CDR3, the DNA is TGTGCCAGCTCACCACCGATCTTTCGCGGCACAAGCTCTGGGGCCAACGTCCTGACTTTC. The rearrangement links TRBV18 to TRBJ2-6, with unresolved D. V was trimmed by 0 bases and J by 0 bases, leaving 18 bases between them. CDR3 length: 20 residues. CDR1 is KGHSH, CDR2 LQKENI, per germline. The full variable domain, with the rest looked up from reference TRBV18 and TRBJ2-6, is NAGVMQNPRHLVRRRGQEARLRCSPMKGHSHVYWYRQLPEEGLKFMVYLQKENIIDESGMPKERFSAEFPKEGPSILRIQQVVRGDSAAYFCASSPPIFRGTSSGANVLTFGAGSRLTVL.

This chain joins TRBV9 and TRBJ2-1; TRBD2 matches at 14 bases. Trimming at V came to 4 bases and at J to 3 bases, leaving 9 bases not matched to a gene. The CDR3 loop spans 18 amino acids. The germline CDR1 and CDR2 sequences are SGDLS and YYNGEE. The chain's CDR3 is CASSPRGTSGGYYNEQFF. The CDR3 nucleotides are TGTGCCAGCAGCCCTAGGGGGACTAGCGGGGGATACTACAATGAGCAGTTCTTC.

The chain uses TRBV5-1 and TRBJ2-5; D is perhaps TRBD1 (6 bases). The J call is in doubt because the DNA end fits TRBJ2-7 better. Germline lookup yields CDR1 SGHRS and CDR2 YFSETQ. The CDR3 has 16 residues. The CDR3 sequence: CASSFNPAGEFYEQYF. CDR3 bases: TGCGCCAGCAGCTTTAACCCGGCAGGGGAGTTCTACGAGCAGTACTTC.